A single sample gave rise to the 11 T cell receptor beta chains below, sequenced in a study of cytomegalovirus exposure and HLA in healthy donors. PCR employed 60 Vbeta and 13 Jbeta primers. Libraries were prepared by immunoSEQ multiplex PCR; TCRdb keeps only in-frame clonotypes and omits some of them. The sample gives more than 80,000 clones, 60% to 80% of which show up once; approximately 2.4% is in the top ten. Material for sequencing was PBMCs. These receptors all stem from a man in his forties in good health and CMV-seronegative.

V and J are TRBV2 and TRBJ2-5, with 7 bases aligning to TRBD2. The CDR3 contains 13 residues. Trimming at V came to 6 bases and at J to 5 bases, leaving 6 bases not matched to a gene. Germline V CDR1 and CDR2: SNHLY, FYNNEI. CDR3 region: CASSAGEGETQYF. The CDR3 DNA sequence: TGTGCCAGCAGCGCCGGGGAGGGCGAGACCCAGTACTTC.

This chain uses TRBV5-1 with TRBJ1-2; no clear D. V gave up 4 bases and J gave up 4 bases, with 20 bases separating them. CDR1 SGHRS and CDR2 YFSETQ come from the germline V gene. The CDR3 loop spans 16 amino acids. CDR3 nucleotide sequence: TGCGCCAGCAGCCCCGGCGTTGCCAGGTTAACCTATGGCTACACCTTC. It is translated as CASSPGVARLTYGYTF.

The chain carries TRBV19 and TRBJ1-4; 10 nucleotides match TRBD1. Germline loops: CDR1 LNHDA, CDR2 SQIVND (reference sequence). CDR3 length equals 18 residues. J lost 0 bases, V lost 4 bases, and 8 bases had no gene match. Here the CDR3 DNA reads TGTGCCAGTAGTAAGACAGGGGGCGCGGGGGCAACTAATGAAAAACTGTTTTTT. This sequence encodes CASSKTGGAGATNEKLFF.

The chain joins TRBV4-1 to TRBJ1-5, with D uncertain. Germline CDR1 reads MGHRA; CDR2 reads YSYEKL. CDR3 length: 15 amino acids. With 1 base removed from V and 3 bases from J, the gap between germline ends came to 10 bases. As DNA, the CDR3 is TGCGCCAGCAGCCAAGGTACCGGGATCAATCAGCCCCAGCATTTT. This translates into CASSQGTGINQPQHF.

The rearrangement links TRBV18 to TRBJ1-6; a possible D gene is TRBD1 (5 bases). The CDR3 contains 16 residues. V lost 5 bases, J lost 7 bases, and 18 bases lay in between. Germline V gives CDR1 KGHSH, CDR2 LQKENI. CDR3 amino acids: CASSSAGTSPNSPLHF. CDR3 coding DNA: TGTGCCAGCTCATCCGCCGGGACTTCACCCAATTCACCCCTCCACTTT.

This chain links TRBV7-3 with TRBJ1-1, with D possibly being TRBD1 (6 bases). V lost 5 bases, J lost 0 bases, and 13 bases lay in between. Germline CDR1 and CDR2: SGHTA and FQGTGA. The CDR3 has 15 amino acids. The CDR3 DNA reads as TGTGCCAGCAGCCCCTCCGGGACATTGAACACTGAAGCTTTCTTT. As protein: CASSPSGTLNTEAFF.

This chain uses TRBV5-4 with TRBJ2-7, with 7 nucleotides matching TRBD1. Germline V gives CDR1 SGHNT, CDR2 YYREEE (reference sequence). After removal of 4 bases from V and 1 base from J, the junction contained 11 bases not matched to a gene. This CDR3 has 16 amino acids. In nucleotides, the CDR3 is TGTGCCAGCAGCCTGCCGCGAGGGGGCCGATCCTACGAGCAGTACTTC. As protein: CASSLPRGGRSYEQYF.

V and J are TRBV11-3 and TRBJ1-5; TRBD1 is a possible D gene (5 bases). This CDR3 is 17 amino acids long. V gave up 1 base and J gave up 2 bases, with 15 bases separating them. Germline lookup yields CDR1 SGHNT and CDR2 YENEEA. The CDR3 sequence: CASSLAPGGFGNQPQHF. CDR3 bases: TGTGCCAGCAGCTTAGCCCCGGGGGGTTTTGGCAATCAGCCCCAGCATTTT.

This clone occurred a few times. The chain uses TRBV7-2 and TRBJ2-7; a weak D match, TRBD2 (5 bases). V lost 1 base to trimming and J lost 0 bases, with 10 bases between them. Germline assignment: CDR1 SGHTA and CDR2 FQGNSA. The CDR3 length is 15 residues. The CDR3 coding sequence is TGTGCCAGCAGCTTAGGTGACGGGGTCTCCTACGAGCAGTACTTC. It encodes CASSLGDGVSYEQYF. Looking up the rest from reference TRBV7-2 and TRBJ2-7 gives the full variable domain: GAGVSQSPSNKVTEKGKDVELRCDPISGHTALYWYRQSLGQGLEFLIYFQGNSAPDKSGLPSDRFSAERTGGSVSTLTIQRTQQEDSAVYLCASSLGDGVSYEQYFGPGTRLTVT.

The chain employs TRBV29-1 and TRBJ2-3, with 7 bases that match TRBD1. There are 12 residues in the CDR3. Germline V gene lookup returns CDR1 SQVTM and CDR2 ANQGSEA. The V and J ends lost 6 bases and 4 bases, in that order; junction bases with no gene match: 4. Written as DNA, the CDR3 is TGCAGCGTCGCGACAGGGTCAGATACGCAGTATTTT. Translation gives CSVATGSDTQYF.

The V gene is TRBV6-1, the J gene TRBJ2-1; D may be TRBD2 (7 bases). Germline values: CDR1 MNHNS, CDR2 SASEGT. The CDR3 consists of 15 residues. V lost 8 bases, J lost 5 bases, and 19 bases lay in between. Here the CDR3 DNA reads TGTGCCAGCGTGATAGGGGGGGGGCGCAACAATGAGCAGTTCTTC. Translating it yields CASVIGGGRNNEQFF.